A single TCR beta chain is shown here with its context. As yet, its antigen is unknown. The protocol was immunoSEQ multiplex PCR, while the TCRdb copy is restricted to in-frame clones and leaves out a portion. The repertoire holds tens of thousands of clones, around 84% seen once, with 5.5% to 7% in the top ten. This record belongs to a study of T cell clonotyping in hematopoietic cell transplantation. Study observations and caveats: Broader posttransplant TCR repertoire diversity was predicted by graft donor and pretransplant recipient Inverse Simpson Index values.

This CDR3 has 15 residues. Trimming pared 0 bases from V and 5 bases from J, leaving 12 bases between. Germline V CDR1 and CDR2: SGHRS, YFSETQ. Sample time point: recipient sample about 28 days before transplant, after cytoreduction. Sequencing was performed on peripheral blood mononuclear cells, taken before stem cell transplant. The rearrangement uses TRBV5-1 and TRBJ2-1; TRBD2 might be the D (5 bases). The sequence came from a man in his 60s with biphenotypic leukemia. Some clones in this sample may be carry-over from other donors' samples. The CDR3 here is CASSLADYSDNEQFF. The CDR3 DNA is TGCGCCAGCAGCTTGGCCGACTACTCTGACAATGAGCAGTTCTTC.